The rows below give T cell receptor beta chains drawn from one sample of a study of T cells in Graves' hyperthyroidism and ophthalmopathy. Using its own MiXCR run on the multiplex PCR reads, TCRdb lists one record per CDR3 protein. The sample carries about 480,000 distinct CDR3 sequences, about 15% recorded once. Sample: blood. All receptors derive from a woman aged 18 to 35 with Graves' hyperthyroidism. The CDR3 runs from the conserved cysteine through the conserved F or W. The D gene is left open where the match is weak. Size tells how often a clone was seen (once, few, many) or the class of an expanded clone, and some rows leave it out.

TRBJ2-1,TRBD2,few,TRBV29-1,CSVEGDRRERQSINNEQFF,TGCAGCGTTGAAGGGGACCGGCGGGAGAGACAATCTATAAACAATGAGCAGTTCTTC
TRBJ2-1,TRBD2,many,TRBV30,CACSRGEPYNEQFF,TGTGCCTGTTCCCGGGGGGAACCGTACAATGAGCAGTTCTTC
TRBJ1-2,NA,many,TRBV30,CAWITGRTSHGDYGYTF,TGTGCCTGGATCACAGGGCGTACCTCCCACGGGGACTATGGCTACACCTTC
TRBJ2-2,NA,many,TRBV6-1,CASSEEGREFGTGELFF,TGTGCCAGCAGTGAAGAGGGCAGGGAATTTGGCACCGGGGAGCTGTTTTTT
TRBJ2-7,TRBD1,many,TRBV20-1,CSAWDRRQAYEQYF,TGCAGTGCGTGGGACAGGAGGCAGGCCTACGAGCAGTACTTC
TRBJ2-3,NA,NA,TRBV6-1,CASSLNSGLTDTQYF,TGTGCCAGCTCACTAAACAGCGGGCTGACAGATACGCAGTATTTT
TRBJ2-5,TRBD1,many,TRBV24-1,CATSDGDRGRHETQYF,TGTGCCACCAGTGATGGGGACAGGGGCCGCCACGAGACCCAGTACTTC
TRBJ2-3,TRBD2,many,TRBV7-9,CASSSPPAGETDTQYF,TGTGCCAGCAGCTCCCCTCCAGCGGGAGAGACAGATACGCAGTATTTT
TRBJ2-6,NA,NA,TRBV30,CAWSPSYASGANVLTF,TGTGCCTGGAGTCCATCCTACGCTTCTGGGGCCAACGTCCTGACTTTC
TRBJ2-2,TRBD1,NA,TRBV7-3,CASSPRDRGGVGELFF,TGTGCCAGCAGCCCCCGGGACAGGGGGGGTGTCGGGGAGCTGTTTTTT
TRBJ2-2,TRBD2,many,TRBV12-3/TRBV12-4,CASSLRSGRVTGELFF,TGTGCCAGCAGCCTCCGTAGCGGGAGGGTAACCGGGGAGCTGTTTTTT
TRBJ2-1,NA,few,TRBV14,CASSRTTTNEQFF,TGTGCCAGCAGCCGTACGACCACCAATGAGCAGTTCTTC
TRBJ1-3,NA,NA,TRBV6-1,CASRTVTSGNTIYF,TGTGCCAGCAGGACAGTTACCTCTGGAAACACCATATATTTT
TRBJ1-2,TRBD1,many,TRBV6-5,CASSYSGGGEEGYTF,TGTGCCAGCAGTTACTCGGGAGGGGGCGAAGAAGGCTACACCTTC
TRBJ1-1,TRBD1,NA,TRBV29-1,CSVGGGDREKAFF,TGCAGCGTTGGGGGGGGGGACAGGGAGAAAGCTTTCTTT
TRBJ2-1,TRBD2,many,TRBV6-6,CASSYSGASGSGGEQFF,TGTGCCAGCAGTTACTCGGGGGCCAGCGGGAGCGGCGGAGAGCAGTTCTTC
TRBJ1-4,NA,many,TRBV6-1,CASRADRATNEKLFF,TGTGCCAGCAGGGCCGACAGAGCAACTAATGAAAAACTGTTTTTT
TRBJ1-5,NA,NA,TRBV7-9,CASSLAGEAVGNQPQHF,TGTGCCAGCAGCTTAGCAGGGGAGGCGGTTGGCAATCAGCCCCAGCATTTT
TRBJ1-1,TRBD1,many,TRBV7-9,CASSTGQGGNTEAFF,TGTGCCAGCAGCACAGGACAGGGCGGAAACACTGAAGCTTTCTTT
TRBJ2-1,NA,many,TRBV3-1,CASSHRGDEQFF,TGTGCCAGCAGCCACAGGGGCGATGAGCAGTTCTTC
TRBJ1-1,TRBD1,NA,TRBV5-1,CASSLGLQGATEAFF,TGCGCCAGCAGCTTGGGTTTACAGGGGGCCACTGAAGCTTTCTTT
TRBJ2-7,TRBD2,NA,TRBV20-1,CSARAGLAVSYEQYF,TGCAGTGCTAGAGCCGGACTAGCGGTCTCCTACGAGCAGTACTTC
TRBJ2-1,NA,NA,TRBV13,CASSLHREAKEFF,TGTGCCAGCAGCTTGCACCGGGAAGCAAAAGAGTTCTTC
TRBJ2-3,NA,NA,TRBV9,CASSVPDPGPGLDTQYF,TGTGCCAGCAGCGTACCTGACCCCGGGCCCGGTTTAGATACGCAGTATTTT
TRBJ1-4,NA,NA,TRBV7-6,CASSLWSTNEKLFF,TGTGCCAGCAGCTTGTGGTCAACTAATGAAAAACTGTTTTTT
TRBJ2-1,NA,many,TRBV12-3/TRBV12-4,CASSFRYNEQFF,TGTGCCAGCAGTTTTCGCTACAATGAGCAGTTCTTC
TRBJ1-5,NA,many,TRBV7-2,CASSSRGGGNQPQHF,TGTGCCAGCAGCTCCAGGGGTGGTGGCAATCAGCCCCAGCATTTT
TRBJ2-5,NA,NA,TRBV5-1,CASSLIRGAGETQYF,TGCGCCAGCAGCTTGATCAGGGGCGCCGGAGAGACCCAGTACTTC
TRBJ2-3,NA,many,TRBV19,CASSYGSTDTQYF,TGTGCCAGTAGTTATGGGAGCACAGATACGCAGTATTTT
TRBJ2-7,TRBD2,NA,TRBV11-3,CASSLEWGLAGGRYEQYF,TGTGCCAGCAGCTTAGAGTGGGGACTAGCGGGAGGGCGCTACGAGCAGTACTTC
TRBJ2-5,NA,NA,TRBV10-3,CAISPPGVQETQYF,TGTGCCATCAGTCCCCCGGGGGTTCAAGAGACCCAGTACTTC
TRBJ2-6,NA,NA,TRBV20-1,CSARDTWGPGANVLTF,TGCAGTGCTAGAGATACATGGGGCCCTGGGGCCAACGTCCTGACTTTC
TRBJ1-2,TRBD1,many,TRBV2,CASSASGTGGLGYTF,TGTGCCAGCAGTGCTTCGGGGACAGGGGGATTAGGCTACACCTTC
TRBJ2-5,NA,NA,TRBV3-1,CASSQAGSRGETQYF,TGTGCCAGCAGCCAAGCCGGGAGCAGGGGAGAGACCCAGTACTTC
TRBJ2-3,NA,many,TRBV20-1,CSAPVAGHPPTGTQYF,TGCAGTGCTCCCGTGGCGGGCCACCCCCCGACTGGCACGCAGTATTTT
TRBJ2-3,NA,many,TRBV9,CASGGFTLTDTQYF,TGTGCCAGCGGGGGCTTCACCCTCACAGATACGCAGTATTTT
TRBJ1-1,NA,many,TRBV12-3/TRBV12-4,CASSLEMTEAFF,TGTGCCAGCAGTTTAGAAATGACTGAAGCTTTCTTT